These T cell receptor beta chains were read from a single sample in a study of beta chain features in type 1 diabetes. The table came from immunoSEQ multiplex PCR; TCRdb's copy has only in-frame clones and leaves some out. This sample has under 400,000 clones; 20% occur once, and the top ten carry around 0.045%. Sequenced: naive CD4+ T cells from blood. The receptor source for this set is a woman younger than 35 in good health. Each CDR3 is given with its conserved first and last residue. D genes are given only for firm matches. The size of a clone is reported for some rows only, either as once, few or many, or as a class for expanded clones.

len	v_gene	j_gene	abundance	d_gene	CDR3aa	CDR3nt
16	TRBV12-5	TRBJ1-2	once	NA	CASGLSGQSGNYGYTF	TGTGCTAGTGGTTTGTCAGGACAGTCCGGGAACTATGGCTACACCTTC
14	TRBV29-1	TRBJ1-4	NA	TRBD1	CSVWTGASNEKLFF	TGCAGCGTCTGGACAGGTGCCTCTAATGAAAAACTGTTTTTT
13	TRBV15	TRBJ2-7	NA	NA	CATSAPGYYEQYF	TGTGCCACCAGCGCTCCAGGGTACTACGAGCAGTACTTC
15	TRBV7-8	TRBJ2-3	NA	TRBD2	CASSVLGAGADTQYF	TGTGCCAGCAGCGTCTTAGGGGCGGGAGCCGATACGCAGTATTTT
12	TRBV6-5	TRBJ2-3	few	NA	CASTSVTDTQYF	TGTGCCAGCACCTCAGTCACAGATACGCAGTATTTT
14	TRBV5-1	TRBJ2-7	NA	TRBD1	CASSLQGAKDEQYF	TGCGCCAGCAGCCTACAGGGGGCGAAGGACGAGCAGTACTTC
13	TRBV10-3	TRBJ2-7	few	NA	CAISAGGSHEQYF	TGTGCCATCAGTGCGGGGGGCTCCCACGAGCAGTACTTC
15	TRBV4-2	TRBJ2-7	NA	TRBD2	CASSPELAGSYEQYF	TGTGCCAGCAGCCCGGAACTAGCGGGTTCCTACGAGCAGTACTTC
15	TRBV18	TRBJ1-1	few	TRBD1	CASSPPGTVSTEAFF	TGTGCCAGCTCACCACCGGGGACAGTGAGCACTGAAGCTTTCTTT
13	TRBV5-1	TRBJ2-5	few	NA	CASSLTDRETQYF	TGCGCCAGCAGCCTGACGGACAGAGAGACCCAGTACTTC
15	TRBV27	TRBJ2-7	few	TRBD1	CASSLLGQGSYEQYF	TGTGCCAGCAGTTTACTGGGACAGGGGTCCTACGAGCAGTACTTC
15	TRBV18	TRBJ2-3	NA	TRBD1	CASSPRTGSTDTQYF	TGTGCCAGCTCACCAAGGACAGGAAGCACAGATACGCAGTATTTT
15	TRBV6-5	TRBJ1-1	NA	TRBD1	CASSYARQGGPEAFF	TGTGCCAGCAGTTACGCGCGACAGGGTGGCCCTGAAGCTTTCTTT
14	TRBV18	TRBJ2-3	NA	TRBD2	CASSHPSGGDTQYF	TGTGCCAGCTCACATCCTAGCGGCGGAGATACGCAGTATTTT
15	TRBV18	TRBJ1-1	few	NA	CASSPSPRGNTEAFF	TGTGCCAGCTCACCATCCCCACGGGGGAACACTGAAGCTTTCTTT
17	TRBV7-9	TRBJ2-3	few	NA	CASSLGVWRSSTDTQYF	TGTGCCAGCAGCTTAGGAGTATGGCGGTCTAGCACAGATACGCAGTATTTT
14	TRBV30	TRBJ2-1	NA	TRBD2	CAWRGLAGLDEQFF	TGTGCCTGGCGCGGACTAGCGGGACTTGATGAGCAGTTCTTC
12	TRBV9	TRBJ2-1	NA	NA	CASSGGGREQFF	TGTGCCAGCAGTGGGGGGGGGCGAGAGCAGTTCTTC
16	TRBV21-1	TRBJ1-1	NA	NA	CASSKQGQFMNTEAFF	TGTGCCAGCAGCAAACAAGGACAGTTCATGAACACTGAAGCTTTCTTT
11	TRBV5-1	TRBJ2-3	NA	NA	CASRESDTQYF	TGCGCCAGCAGGGAGTCCGATACGCAGTATTTT
14	TRBV29-1	TRBJ2-3	NA	TRBD2	CSLSGREGADTQYF	TGCAGCCTCTCGGGGAGGGAAGGGGCAGATACGCAGTATTTT
18	TRBV4-1	TRBJ2-2	NA	TRBD2	CASSQDLGREGRSGELFF	TGCGCCAGCAGCCAAGATCTAGGGCGGGAGGGAAGATCCGGGGAGCTGTTTTTT
13	TRBV19	TRBJ1-2	NA	TRBD1	CASKGRGQSGYTF	TGTGCCAGTAAGGGCAGGGGGCAGAGTGGCTACACCTTC
16	TRBV5-1	TRBJ1-1	few	TRBD1	CASSQKFQGDNTEAFF	TGCGCCAGCTCACAAAAATTTCAGGGGGACAACACTGAAGCTTTCTTT
15	TRBV9	TRBJ2-3	NA	TRBD1	CASSAEGQGRDTQYF	TGTGCCAGCAGCGCAGAGGGACAGGGGAGGGATACGCAGTATTTT
14	TRBV9	TRBJ1-1	NA	NA	CASSVAPSGTEAFF	TGTGCCAGCAGCGTAGCCCCGTCGGGGACTGAAGCTTTCTTT
12	TRBV5-1	TRBJ1-1	NA	NA	CASSSGGTEAFF	TGCGCCAGCAGCTCAGGAGGAACTGAAGCTTTCTTT
15	TRBV11-2	TRBJ2-6	few	NA	CASRGALSGANVLTF	TGTGCCAGCAGGGGGGCCCTCTCTGGGGCCAACGTCCTGACTTTC
17	TRBV4-1	TRBJ1-2	NA	NA	CASSQDTTRGSFDGYTF	TGCGCCAGCAGCCAAGATACTACCCGGGGATCCTTTGATGGCTACACCTTC